Detailed here is one TCR beta chain. As handled by the study authors: Reference gene primers were amplified, and this amplification served to estimate nucleated cell counts. Clones were read by immunoSEQ multiplex PCR, and TCRdb kept only the in-frame ones, dropping some. V and J calls plus clone size are reproduced from that table; the DNA served to infer D and trimming. The sample records around 200,000 clones, about nine tenths being singletons. V lost 1 base to trimming and J lost 11 bases; unmatched junction nucleotides: 14. Germline lookup yields CDR1 LGHDT and CDR2 YNNKEL (reference sequence). The CDR3 totals 17 residues. This entry belongs to a study of blood T cell repertoires in COVID-19. In the study overall: Researchers got acute and convalescent COVID-19 samples from the United States, Italy and Spain. The cDNA or gDNA used as material had been derived from T cells, B-cell-depleted T cells, or PBMCs.

The receptor was isolated from a man older than 75 with acute or convalescent COVID-19. The rearrangement joins TRBV3-1 (or the pseudogene TRBV3-2) to TRBJ2-3; the match to TRBD2 covers 11 bases. The sequencing sample was made of peripheral blood. The CDR3 sequence: CASSQGSGTSGLIKQYF. The DNA for the CDR3 is TGTGCCAGCAGCCAAGGTTCCGGGACTAGCGGATTGATAAAGCAGTATTTT.